These 14 T cell receptor beta chains were all obtained from the same sample, sequenced in a study of early T cells in non-severe SARS-CoV-2 infection. MiXCR was run by TCRdb on the 5' RACE reads, yielding one entry per CDR3 protein. The table shows 95,000 to 110,000 distinct CDR3 sequences, with 11% occurring only once. The sequencing sample was made of whole blood. All receptors come from an adult who was a healthcare worker with PCR-confirmed SARS-CoV-2 infection or an uninfected control (not recorded which).

This clonotype turned up a few times. V and J are TRBV7-2 and TRBJ2-7; 7 nucleotides line up with TRBD2. V shed 5 bases and J 2 bases; nucleotides not matched to a gene: 12. This CDR3 has 16 residues. Germline lookup yields CDR1 SGHTA and CDR2 FQGNSA. The CDR3 loop reads CASSLHLAGSAYEQYF. The CDR3 nucleotides read TGTGCCAGCAGCCTCCACTTAGCGGGTTCCGCCTACGAGCAGTACTTC.

This clonotype was observed many times. The chain recombines TRBV6-2 or TRBV6-3 with TRBJ2-7; no clear D gene. CDR1 MNHEY and CDR2 SVGEGT come from the germline V gene. Trimming pared 8 bases from V and 3 bases from J, leaving 8 bases between. The CDR3 covers 11 residues. The CDR3 DNA reads TGTGCCAGCTCCGAGCGCTACGAGCAGTACTTC. This gives the protein CASSERYEQYF.

The J gene is TRBJ2-1, the V gene TRBV6-6, with TRBD2 matching 8 bases. The CDR3 is 16 residues long. Trimming at V came to 6 bases and at J to 4 bases, leaving 11 bases not matched to a gene. CDR1 MNHNY and CDR2 SVGAGI come from the germline V gene (reference sequence). The CDR3 loop reads CASSQLIAGPYNEQFF. In nucleotides, the CDR3 is TGTGCCAGCAGCCAACTTATAGCGGGACCGTACAATGAGCAGTTCTTC.

J is TRBJ2-1 and V is TRBV13; tentative D call: TRBD2 (6 bases). CDR3 size: 14 residues. Per the germline V gene, CDR1 is PRHDT and CDR2 is FYEKMQ (reference sequence). Trimming took 1 base from V and 6 from J, leaving 10 bases between them. The chain's CDR3 is CASSLAGAPNEQFF. In DNA form, the CDR3 reads TGTGCCAGCAGCTTAGCGGGAGCCCCCAATGAGCAGTTCTTC.

This clonotype was observed at least ten times. The chain links TRBV14 to TRBJ1-1; no reliable D call. In germline, CDR1 is SGHDN, CDR2 FVKESK. The CDR3 spans 14 residues. Trimming removed 4 bases at V and 4 bases at J, with 13 bases between. CDR3 DNA sequence: TGTGCCAGCAGCCGCCTACTTGAAGGCACTGAAGCTTTCTTT. This sequence encodes CASSRLLEGTEAFF.

This clonotype was picked up a small number of times. The chain carries TRBV6-5 and TRBJ2-7; D is ambiguous. CDR1 and CDR2 (germline): MNHEY, SVGAGI. V was pared by 0 bases and J by 4 bases, with 19 bases between. The CDR3 has 17 amino acids. In DNA, the CDR3 is TGTGCCAGCAGTTACTCGAACTCGGGTCTTGGAGCATACGAGCAGTACTTC. Translating it yields CASSYSNSGLGAYEQYF.

This rearrangement joins TRBV28 to TRBJ1-2; D remains unclear. The V gene lost 6 bases and the J gene lost 0 bases, with 2 bases spanning the gap. The V gene's germline CDR1 is MDHEN and CDR2 SYDVKM. This CDR3 is built from 11 residues. This CDR3 is CASRPNYGYTF. As DNA, the CDR3 is TGTGCCAGCAGGCCTAACTATGGCTACACCTTC.

There are many counts of this clonotype. The J gene is TRBJ1-1, the V gene TRBV4-3; no clear D gene. V was shortened by 4 bases and J by 3 bases, with 9 bases between the two germline ends. This CDR3 has 13 residues. The germline CDR1 and CDR2 sequences are LGHNA and YSLEER. CDR3 loop: CASSLRVDTEAFF. CDR3 in DNA: TGCGCCAGCAGCCTGCGAGTTGACACTGAAGCTTTCTTT.

This chain connects TRBV9 to TRBJ2-2; TRBD2 matches 8 bases. Germline V CDR1 and CDR2: SGDLS, YYNGEE. J lost 4 bases, V lost 3 bases, and 8 bases had no gene match. The CDR3 is 16 amino acids. CDR3 region: CASSAPLAASTGELFF. The DNA of the CDR3 is TGTGCCAGCAGCGCTCCACTAGCGGCCAGCACCGGGGAGCTGTTTTTT.

At least ten counts were recorded for this clonotype. The chain joins TRBV7-2 to TRBJ2-5; 7 nucleotides align to TRBD1. The CDR3 is 13 amino acids. Germline trimming cut 4 bases from V and 7 bases from J; bases unmatched to any gene: 6. Per germline, CDR1 SGHTA and CDR2 FQGNSA. For the CDR3, the DNA is TGTGCCAGCAGCTCACGGGACAGCGGGACCCAGTACTTC. Translating it yields CASSSRDSGTQYF.

The V and J genes are TRBV2 and TRBJ2-7; D gene ambiguous. V lost 7 bases and J 2 bases, leaving 6 bases between the germline ends. Germline lookup yields CDR1 SNHLY and CDR2 FYNNEI. This CDR3 contains 11 residues. CDR3 nucleotide sequence: TGTGCCAGCAACCTAGCCTACGAGCAGTACTTC. Protein product: CASNLAYEQYF. Filled out from reference TRBV2 and TRBJ2-7, the complete variable domain reads EPEVTQTPSHQVTQMGQEVILRCVPISNHLYFYWYRQILGQKVEFLVSFYNNEISEKSEIFDDQFSVERPDGSNFTLKIRSTKLEDSAMYFCASNLAYEQYFGPGTRLTVT.

V is TRBV28 and J is TRBJ2-3; D gene ambiguous. V was pared by 2 bases and J by 1 base, with 13 bases between. The CDR3 spans 16 residues. Germline lookup yields CDR1 MDHEN and CDR2 SYDVKM. CDR3 loop: CASSLTVVVRTDTQYF. The CDR3 DNA is TGTGCCAGCAGTTTAACCGTGGTAGTCCGCACAGATACGCAGTATTTT.

This chain links TRBV11-2 with TRBJ2-7; 12 nucleotides line up with TRBD2. CDR3 length: 16 residues. The V and J ends lost 7 bases and 2 bases, in that order; junction bases with no gene match: 9. Germline CDR1 reads SGHAT; CDR2 reads FQNNGV. CDR3 coding DNA: TGTGCCAGCACCCTTCCGACTAGCGGGAGACCCTACGAGCAGTACTTC. As protein: CASTLPTSGRPYEQYF.

This clonotype was observed at least ten times. The chain combines TRBV28 with TRBJ2-2, with D tentatively TRBD1 (6 bases). The V gene's germline CDR1 is MDHEN and CDR2 SYDVKM. Trimming took off 5 bases at V and 4 bases at J, with 14 bases between the two ends. The CDR3 totals 15 residues. The CDR3 reads CASSPGVTGTGELFF. The CDR3 DNA sequence: TGTGCCAGCAGTCCAGGGGTAACAGGCACCGGGGAGCTGTTTTTT.